One TCR beta chain is described in this entry. No antigen is known for it. This could be a read error, since a much larger clone is one nucleotide away. V lost 0 bases and J lost 0; bases outside the gene matches: 1. From germline, CDR1 is SGHVT and CDR2 SQSDAQ. The CDR3 runs to 15 residues. This entry belongs to a study of Graves' ophthalmopathy and Graves' hyperthyroidism. Broader study findings: Ophthalmopathy progression cases were predicted by the model with 55% to 71% sensitivity and about 72% specificity.

Beta-chain TCR CDR3 regions were amplified from RNA transcripts. The authors performed first-round RT-PCR with HTBI primers and then a second-round multiplex PCR. Using its own MiXCR run on the multiplex PCR reads, TCRdb lists one record per CDR3 protein. This table has about 500,000 distinct CDR3 sequences, approximately 35% appearing once. The clonotype was recovered from an adult man with Graves' hyperthyroidism. Specimen: peripheral blood or thyroid tissue (not recorded which). The chain employs TRBV7-4 and TRBJ2-7; 8 bases match TRBD2. CDR3 residues: CASSLATSDSYEQYF. CDR3 DNA sequence: TGTGCCAGCAGCTTAGCGACTAGCGACTCCTACGAGCAGTACTTC. The whole variable domain, remainder taken from reference TRBV7-4 and TRBJ2-7, is GAGVSQSPRYKVAKRGRDVALRCDSISGHVTLYWYRQTLGQGSEVLTYSQSDAQRDKSGRPSGRFSAERPERSVSTLKIQRTEQGDSAVYLCASSLATSDSYEQYFGPGTRLTVT.